The present TCR beta chain was sequenced within a study of blood T cell repertoires in COVID-19. Per the authors' pipeline: How many nucleated cells were present was estimated from reference gene primer amplification. Measured with immunoSEQ multiplex PCR; TCRdb has only the in-frame clones, and not every one. Clone size and V and J calls were adopted from that table, with D and trimming inferred from the DNA. Of 150,000 to 200,000 clones listed, under 90% are singletons. Participants' own reports of clinical history determined their cohort assignment. Recovered Cohort 3 donors showed two negative PCRs, clearance, or symptom resolution. Trimming shortened V by 0 bases and J by 1 base, and 9 bases separated the two germline ends. The CDR3 runs to 15 residues. Germline V gene data show CDR1 as WNHNN and CDR2 as SYGVQD (reference sequence).

The genes are TRBV10-1 and TRBJ1-1; D ambiguous. This TCR came from a woman aged 55-69 years who had recovered from COVID-19. The sequencing input was PBMCs or T cells enriched from blood (not recorded which). CDR3 amino acids: CASSESGRTNTEAFF. CDR3 DNA: TGCGCCAGCAGTGAGTCCGGGAGAACGAACACTGAAGCTTTCTTT.